This T cell receptor (beta chain) was observed in a study of shared clonotypes between healthy human individuals. Study-wide points: Clonotype sharing among the donors was expected to vary with sequencing depth.

About this clone: What it binds is not known.

All the donors were Caucasian adults who lived in Nashville, Tennessee. Memory CD4+ cells were the fraction left after CD45RA+ naive selection. Method: immunoSEQ multiplex PCR; TCRdb's copy keeps in-frame clones and lacks some. This table holds more than 2 million clones, approximately 95% found once. The specimen sequenced was naive CD4+ T cells sorted from blood. Subset specified: CD45RA+ positively selected. This TCR was recovered from a man younger than 35 in good health.

The CDR3 DNA sequence: TGTGCCAGCACCACAGGATGGCGCACAGATACGCAGTATTTT. Residues: CASTTGWRTDTQYF. The V and J genes are TRBV6-6 and TRBJ2-3; TRBD1 is a possible D gene (5 bases). Germline values: CDR1 MNHNY, CDR2 SVGAGI (reference sequence). This CDR3 is 14 amino acids long. V was shortened by 7 bases and J by 1 base, with 12 bases between the two germline ends.